The 16 T cell receptor beta chains in this list originate from one sample, sequenced in a study of T cell changes during pregnancy in multiple sclerosis. The protocol was immunoSEQ multiplex PCR, while the TCRdb copy is restricted to in-frame clones and leaves out a portion. Found here are 50,000 to 65,000 clones, almost 95% of them singletons; the top ten hold approximately 0.85%. Sequenced material: peripheral blood, taken in the first trimester of pregnancy. All receptors come from a female donor with multiple sclerosis, enrolled in a pregnancy study.

This chain links TRBV5-5 with TRBJ2-7; D remains ambiguous. V was trimmed by 1 base and J by 7 bases, leaving 15 bases between them. The CDR3 runs 14 residues. CDR1 SGHKS and CDR2 YYEKEE come from the germline V gene (reference sequence). The CDR3 DNA reads TGTGCCAGCAGCTTGCGTCTACCTCTGTGGGAGCAGTACTTC. This codes for CASSLRLPLWEQYF.

The genes are TRBV7-8 and TRBJ2-7, with 12 bases fitting TRBD1. In germline, CDR1 is SGHVS, CDR2 FQNEAQ. The CDR3 is made up of 14 amino acids. V gave up 6 bases and J gave up 5 bases; unmatched junction bases: 5. DNA of the CDR3: TGTGCCAGCAGTCTCCGGGACAGGGGGCACGAGCAGTACTTC. This translates into CASSLRDRGHEQYF.

The chain carries TRBV27 and TRBJ1-6, with a possible D match to TRBD1 (6 bases). CDR1 MNHEY and CDR2 SMNVEV come from the germline V gene (reference sequence). V dropped 7 bases and J dropped 9 bases, with 16 bases sitting between them. The CDR3 extends over 14 amino acids. In nucleotides, the CDR3 is TGTGCCAGCACCTCCGGGGGGCTAACTTCACCCCTCCACTTT. As protein: CASTSGGLTSPLHF.

This chain connects TRBV10-3 to TRBJ2-3; TRBD1 matches 11 bases. The CDR3 consists of 17 residues. CDR1 is ENHRY, CDR2 SYGVKD, per germline. Trimming removed 2 bases from V and 2 bases from J; junction bases left unmatched: 6. Written as DNA, the CDR3 is TGTGCCATCAGTGAGGGGACAGGGGGAGGGCCCACAGATACGCAGTATTTT. Its translation is CAISEGTGGGPTDTQYF.

The chain employs TRBV19 and TRBJ2-5; 10 bases are shared with TRBD1. From germline, CDR1 is LNHDA and CDR2 SQIVND (reference sequence). The CDR3 is 16 residues long. The V gene end was trimmed by 3 bases and the J gene end by 4 bases; junction bases not matched to a gene: 8. The CDR3 loop reads CASSIRTGGFRETQYF. CDR3 DNA sequence: TGTGCCAGTAGTATCCGGACAGGGGGTTTTAGAGAGACCCAGTACTTC. Full variable domain (missing parts from reference TRBV19 and TRBJ2-5): DGGITQSPKYLFRKEGQNVTLSCEQNLNHDAMYWYRQDPGQGLRLIYYSQIVNDFQKGDIAEGYSVSREKKESFPLTVTSAQKNPTAFYLCASSIRTGGFRETQYFGPGTRLLVL.

The rearrangement joins TRBV5-5 to TRBJ1-5; TRBD1 matches 9 bases. Per the germline V gene, CDR1 is SGHKS and CDR2 is YYEKEE (reference sequence). The CDR3 spans 16 residues. With 0 bases clipped from V and 0 bases from J, the junction kept 1 base outside the gene matches. The CDR3 coding sequence is TGTGCCAGCAGCTTGGTGGGACAGGGTAGCAATCAGCCCCAGCATTTT. It is translated as CASSLVGQGSNQPQHF.

The gene calls are TRBV2 and TRBJ2-5, with 7 bases identical to TRBD1. This CDR3 contains 15 residues. Germline CDR1 and CDR2: SNHLY and FYNNEI. With V trimmed by 5 bases and J by 1 base, 7 bases remained unmatched. The chain's CDR3 is CASSWVTGPQETQYF. In DNA, the CDR3 is TGTGCCAGCAGTTGGGTGACAGGGCCCCAAGAGACCCAGTACTTC.

V gene TRBV5-6 combines with J gene TRBJ1-1, with D tentatively TRBD1 (6 bases). The CDR3 loop spans 16 amino acids. CDR1 is SGHDT and CDR2 is YYEEEE in the germline V gene. The germline V and J ends were trimmed by 4 bases and 5 bases, with 21 bases remaining between them. CDR3: CASSRQATLLFTEAFF. CDR3 bases: TGTGCCAGCAGCAGACAGGCCACACTTCTATTTACTGAAGCTTTCTTT. The full variable domain, in which reference TRBV5-6 and TRBJ1-1 provide the parts outside the CDR3, is DAGVTQSPTHLIKTRGQQVTLRCSPKSGHDTVSWYQQALGQGPQFIFQYYEEEERQRGNFPDRFSGHQFPNYSSELNVNALLLGDSALYLCASSRQATLLFTEAFFGQGTRLTVV.

The chain links TRBV7-9 to TRBJ1-2; 11 bases align to TRBD1. This CDR3 is built from 13 residues. Losses at the gene ends were 4 bases for V and 6 bases for J; bases not matched to a gene: 1. CDR1 SEHNR and CDR2 FQNEAQ come from the germline V gene (reference sequence). CDR3 DNA sequence: TGTGCCAGCAGCTGGACAGGGGGCGATGGCTACACCTTC. Translating gives CASSWTGGDGYTF.

The V call is TRBV7-2, the J call TRBJ2-7, with 10 bases that match TRBD2. After removal of 5 bases from V and 3 bases from J, the junction contained 7 bases not matched to a gene. The germline V gene has CDR1 SGHTA and CDR2 FQGNSA. The CDR3 has 15 amino acids. In DNA, the CDR3 is TGTGCCAGCAGCGCCAGCCCTAGCGGGGGCTACGAGCAGTACTTC. It specifies CASSASPSGGYEQYF.

V is TRBV4-2 and J is TRBJ1-2; D call uncertain. V was pared by 3 bases and J by 5 bases, with 19 bases between. Germline lookup yields CDR1 LGHNA and CDR2 YNFKEQ. This CDR3 is 16 amino acids long. This CDR3 reads CASSQSLGARPYGYTF. CDR3 DNA: TGTGCCAGCAGCCAGTCCCTAGGCGCGCGCCCTTATGGCTACACCTTC.

This chain joins TRBV6-5 and TRBJ1-5, with D possibly being TRBD1 (5 bases). Trimming shortened V by 0 bases and J by 0 bases, and 6 bases separated the two germline ends. Germline CDR1 is MNHEY and CDR2 is SVGAGI. The CDR3 extends over 15 amino acids. Here the CDR3 DNA reads TGTGCCAGCAGTTACTCGACAGATAGCAATCAGCCCCAGCATTTT. It codes for CASSYSTDSNQPQHF.

The V gene is TRBV11-2, the J gene TRBJ2-7, with 11 nucleotides matching TRBD1. From germline, CDR1 is SGHAT and CDR2 FQNNGV. V shed 5 bases, J shed 7 bases, and the junction held 7 bases outside the gene matches. The length of the CDR3 is 14 residues. In DNA form, the CDR3 reads TGTGCCAGCAGCCCTCGGACAGGGGGCGGTGAGCAGTACTTC. Translating gives CASSPRTGGGEQYF.

This clone was detected a few times. The rearrangement links TRBV5-1 to TRBJ1-1, with 7 bases aligning to TRBD1. The CDR3 runs to 13 residues. In germline, CDR1 is SGHRS, CDR2 YFSETQ. Trimming took 7 bases from V and 6 from J; bases not matched to a gene: 9. The CDR3 bases are TGCGCCAGCGGGCACAGGGGATCGGCTGAAGCTTTCTTT. Translation: CASGHRGSAEAFF.

This chain connects TRBV19 to TRBJ1-2; TRBD1 matches 8 bases. Trimming took 1 base from V and 4 from J; bases not matched to a gene: 5. CDR3 length: 15 residues. Germline-derived CDR1 and CDR2 are LNHDA and SQIVND (reference sequence). The CDR3 DNA sequence: TGTGCCAGTAGTATAGGGCCAGGGGGCGTCTATGGCTACACCTTC. It encodes CASSIGPGGVYGYTF.

The chain uses TRBV5-4 and TRBJ1-2, with D uncertain. The V end lost 4 bases, the J end lost 4 bases, and 11 bases lay between the germline ends. Per germline, CDR1 SGHNT and CDR2 YYREEE (reference sequence). The CDR3 runs 13 residues. Here the CDR3 reads CASSVVSGYGYTF. CDR3 sequence (DNA): TGTGCCAGCAGCGTGGTGTCAGGCTATGGCTACACCTTC. The whole variable domain, remainder taken from reference TRBV5-4 and TRBJ1-2, is ETGVTQSPTHLIKTRGQQVTLRCSSQSGHNTVSWYQQALGQGPQFIFQYYREEENGRGNFPPRFSGLQFPNYSSELNVNALELDDSALYLCASSVVSGYGYTFGSGTRLTVV.